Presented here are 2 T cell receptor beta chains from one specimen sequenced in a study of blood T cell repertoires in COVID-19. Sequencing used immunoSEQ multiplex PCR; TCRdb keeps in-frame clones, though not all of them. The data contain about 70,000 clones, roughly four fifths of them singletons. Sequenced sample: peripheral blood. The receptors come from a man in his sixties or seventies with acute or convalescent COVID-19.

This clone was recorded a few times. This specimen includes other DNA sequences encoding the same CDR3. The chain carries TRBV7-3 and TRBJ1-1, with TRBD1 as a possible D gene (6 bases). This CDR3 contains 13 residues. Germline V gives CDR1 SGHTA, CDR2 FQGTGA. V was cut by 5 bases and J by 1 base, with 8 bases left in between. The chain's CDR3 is CASSIQGNTEAFF. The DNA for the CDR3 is TGTGCCAGCAGCATACAGGGGAACACTGAAGCTTTCTTT. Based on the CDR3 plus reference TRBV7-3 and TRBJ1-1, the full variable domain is GAGVSQTPSNKVTEKGKYVELRCDPISGHTALYWYRQSLGQGPEFLIYFQGTGAADDSGLPNDRFFAVRPEGSVSTLKIQRTERGDSAVYLCASSIQGNTEAFFGQGTRLTVV.

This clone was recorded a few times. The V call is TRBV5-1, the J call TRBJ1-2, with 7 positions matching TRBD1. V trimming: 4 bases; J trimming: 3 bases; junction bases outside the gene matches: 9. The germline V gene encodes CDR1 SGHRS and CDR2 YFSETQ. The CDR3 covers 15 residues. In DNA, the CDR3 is TGCGCCAGCAGCAAACCCCAAACAGGGGACTATGGCTACACCTTC. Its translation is CASSKPQTGDYGYTF.